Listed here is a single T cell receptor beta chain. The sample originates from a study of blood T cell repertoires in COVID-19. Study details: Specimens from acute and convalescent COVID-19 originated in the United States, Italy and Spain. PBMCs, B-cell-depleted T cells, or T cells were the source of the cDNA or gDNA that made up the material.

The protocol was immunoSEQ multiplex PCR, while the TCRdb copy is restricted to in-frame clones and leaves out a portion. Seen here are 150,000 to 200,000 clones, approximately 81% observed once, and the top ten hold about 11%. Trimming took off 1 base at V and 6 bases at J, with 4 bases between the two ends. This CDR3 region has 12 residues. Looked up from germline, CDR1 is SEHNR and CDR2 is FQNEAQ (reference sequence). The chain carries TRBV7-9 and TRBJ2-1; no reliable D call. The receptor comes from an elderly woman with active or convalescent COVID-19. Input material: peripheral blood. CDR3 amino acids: CASSLVSNEQFF. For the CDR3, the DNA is TGTGCCAGCAGCTTAGTGAGCAATGAGCAGTTCTTC.